The 21 T cell receptor beta chains below come from one sample, sequenced in a study of Ad26.COV2.S vaccination and SARS-CoV-2 variants. Data came from immunoSEQ multiplex PCR; TCRdb stores just in-frame clones and leaves some out. The sample has about 350,000 clones, 86% seen once; the top ten hold roughly a tenth. Documented treatment: approximately 18 received Ad26.COV2.S at low or high dose, single or two shots; several received placebo; per-sample allocation not given. Samples analyzed were those drawn on day 63 after the first vaccine or placebo injection. The material was peripheral blood, obtained in a trial of Ad26.COV2.S vaccine versus placebo. These receptors originate from a person between 18 and 59 years old who received the Ad26.COV2.S COVID-19 vaccine or a placebo.

The rearrangement links TRBV2 to TRBJ2-7; D ambiguous. Germline CDR1 is SNHLY and CDR2 is FYNNEI. This CDR3 is 13 amino acids long. V shed 9 bases and J shed 3 bases, with 15 bases lying between them. DNA of the CDR3: TGTGCCAGTACAGACGGTATCCTCTACGAGCAGTACTTC. This codes for CASTDGILYEQYF.

This clone is a singleton in its sample. The chain links TRBV13 to TRBJ2-7; the D call may be TRBD1 or TRBD2 (5 bases each). The CDR3 runs to 12 residues. The germline gives CDR1 PRHDT, CDR2 FYEKMQ (reference sequence). Trimming shortened V by 1 base and J by 6 bases, and 7 bases separated the two germline ends. CDR3 loop: CASSLAGTEQYF. CDR3 nucleotide sequence: TGTGCCAGCAGCTTAGCAGGGACCGAGCAGTACTTC. Filled out from reference TRBV13 and TRBJ2-7, the complete variable domain reads AAGVIQSPRHLIKEKRETATLKCYPIPRHDTVYWYQQGPGQDPQFLISFYEKMQSDKGSIPDRFSAQQFSDYHSELNMSSLELGDSALYFCASSLAGTEQYFGPGTRLTVT.

This clone was counted only a few times. CDR3 coding DNA: TGTGCCAGTAGCTCGGACAGGCTCTATAATTCACCCCTCCACTTT. This codes for CASSSDRLYNSPLHF. The chain employs TRBV19 and TRBJ1-6; 7 bases align to TRBD1. Germline-derived CDR1 and CDR2 are LNHDA and SQIVND (reference sequence). V lost 6 bases and J lost 3; bases outside the gene matches: 5. CDR3 length equals 15 residues.

This chain joins TRBV5-4 and TRBJ1-2; TRBD1 matches 8 bases. Germline V lookup: CDR1 SGHNT, CDR2 YYREEE (reference sequence). The CDR3 extends over 15 amino acids. With 3 bases clipped from V and 6 bases from J, the junction kept 10 bases outside the gene matches. Written as DNA, the CDR3 is TGTGCCAGCAGCTCCGACAGGGGCGAAATCCATGGCTACACCTTC. This gives the protein CASSSDRGEIHGYTF.

The rearrangement uses TRBV5-3 and TRBJ2-7, with D tentatively TRBD1 (5 bases). TRBV5-3 is placed among ORFs of uncertain function. The CDR3 consists of 17 residues. Trimming removed 3 bases at V and 6 bases at J, with 25 bases between. The CDR3 loop is CARSSPTGQRMPPEQYF. CDR3 sequence (DNA): TGTGCCAGAAGCTCCCCAACAGGCCAACGAATGCCCCCCGAGCAGTACTTC.

The chain recombines TRBV4-3 with TRBJ2-3; 8 bases fit TRBD1. With V trimmed by 0 bases and J by 0 bases, 2 bases remained unmatched. This CDR3 has 16 residues. The germline V gene encodes CDR1 LGHNA and CDR2 YSLEER. The CDR3 here is CASSQEWTGSTDTQYF. Here the CDR3 DNA reads TGCGCCAGCAGCCAAGAGTGGACAGGGAGCACAGATACGCAGTATTTT.

This clone has just a few counts. This chain uses TRBV7-2 with TRBJ2-5; D uncertain. Trimming left V 6 bases short and J 4 bases short, with 18 bases between. CDR3 size: 15 residues. Germline lookup yields CDR1 SGHTA and CDR2 FQGNSA. The CDR3 loop is CASSFPPAGRETQYF. The DNA for the CDR3 is TGTGCCAGCAGTTTCCCCCCGGCAGGTCGAGAGACCCAGTACTTC.

This chain connects TRBV27 to TRBJ1-2; perhaps TRBD1 as D (5 bases). Germline CDR1 MNHEY, CDR2 SMNVEV (reference sequence). The V gene lost 2 bases and the J gene lost 5 bases, with 12 bases spanning the gap. This CDR3 is 14 amino acids long. The CDR3 sequence is CASSLRGGVYGYTF. CDR3 in DNA: TGTGCCAGCAGTTTACGGGGGGGGGTTTATGGCTACACCTTC.

The DNA of the CDR3 is TGTGCCATCACAGGGGTCCCTCACTATGGCTACACCTTC. It specifies CAITGVPHYGYTF. The chain links TRBV10-3 to TRBJ1-2; D is possibly TRBD1 (6 bases). Per germline, CDR1 ENHRY and CDR2 SYGVKD. The CDR3 spans 13 residues. The V end was cut by 7 bases, the J end by 3 bases, with 12 bases between.

This chain connects TRBV12-3 or TRBV12-4 to TRBJ1-1; unclear D gene. Trimming removed 5 bases at V and 8 bases at J, with 15 bases between. The CDR3 extends over 13 amino acids. In DNA, the CDR3 is TGTGCCAGCAGTCCCTCGTTCAGCAGCGAAGCTTTCTTT. This gives the protein CASSPSFSSEAFF.

The V gene is TRBV5-1, the J gene TRBJ2-6, with D unclear. The CDR3 runs to 14 residues. Germline CDR1 reads SGHRS; CDR2 reads YFSETQ. V lost 2 bases and J 0 bases, leaving 3 bases between the germline ends. CDR3 coding DNA: TGCGCCAGCAGCTTAAGCTCTGGGGCCAACGTCCTGACTTTC. This gives the protein CASSLSSGANVLTF.

This chain uses TRBV7-2 with TRBJ2-3, with D tentatively TRBD1 (5 bases). The CDR3 contains 14 residues. Germline-derived CDR1 and CDR2 are SGHTA and FQGNSA. V shed 5 bases and J shed 4 bases, with 13 bases lying between them. CDR3 amino acids: CASSHGVGPDTQYF. The CDR3 bases are TGTGCCAGCAGCCACGGCGTGGGGCCAGATACGCAGTATTTT.

This clone has only one observation. The chain links TRBV19 to TRBJ2-1; weak D call: TRBD2 (7 bases). Germline CDR1 LNHDA, CDR2 SQIVND (reference sequence). V lost 3 bases, J lost 0 bases, and 24 bases lay in between. The CDR3 consists of 20 residues. CDR3 sequence (DNA): TGTGCCAGTAGTATCCCCTCGACGGGGGGCGGGTGGAGCTCCTACAATGAGCAGTTCTTC. Its translation: CASSIPSTGGGWSSYNEQFF.

This sequence joins TRBV7-8 and TRBJ2-1; 10 nucleotides agree with TRBD2. This CDR3 region has 15 residues. V gave up 6 bases and J gave up 3 bases; unmatched junction bases: 5. Looked up from germline, CDR1 is SGHVS and CDR2 is FQNEAQ. For the CDR3, the DNA is TGTGCCAGCAGAAGCGGGAGGGCCCTCTACAATGAGCAGTTCTTC. As protein: CASRSGRALYNEQFF.

V gene TRBV28 combines with J gene TRBJ2-3; D gene unclear. V was trimmed by 5 bases and J by 2 bases, leaving 14 bases between them. The CDR3 has 15 amino acids. Germline V gene sequence: CDR1 MDHEN, CDR2 SYDVKM. This chain's CDR3 is CASSAPQEHTDTQYF. CDR3 nucleotide sequence: TGTGCCAGCAGTGCCCCCCAGGAACACACAGATACGCAGTATTTT.

This clone appeared a single time. CDR3 nucleotide sequence: TGTGCCAGCAGCTTAGATATTAGCGGATACAATGAGCAGTTCTTC. Translated: CASSLDISGYNEQFF. V and J are TRBV7-2 and TRBJ2-1; possibly TRBD2 for D (6 bases). In germline, CDR1 is SGHTA, CDR2 FQGNSA. This CDR3 is built from 15 residues. V gave up 1 base and J gave up 4 bases, with 11 bases separating them.

Points on this clone: The same CDR3 also results from other DNA sequences found in this sample. The rearrangement links TRBV27 to TRBJ2-2; D ambiguous. V dropped 2 bases and J dropped 4 bases, with 5 bases sitting between them. The CDR3 is 13 amino acids. The germline gives CDR1 MNHEY, CDR2 SMNVEV (reference sequence). The CDR3 region is CASSLKGTGELFF. DNA for the CDR3: TGTGCCAGCAGTTTAAAAGGCACCGGGGAGCTGTTTTTT.

The V gene is TRBV4-1, the J gene TRBJ2-5; possibly TRBD2 for D (5 bases). Germline assignment: CDR1 MGHRA and CDR2 YSYEKL. Trimming took 0 bases from V and 5 from J, leaving 13 bases between them. The CDR3 totals 15 residues. CDR3 DNA: TGCGCCAGCAGCCAAGACGGGATGTCGATGGAGACCCAGTACTTC. Its protein is CASSQDGMSMETQYF.

The chain joins TRBV12-1 to TRBJ1-1. TRBV12-1 is a documented pseudogene. This CDR3 comprises 12 residues. The CDR3 bases are TGTGCCAGCAGCGTTCCGTGGACTGAAGCTTTCTTT. Amino acids: CASSVPWTEAFF.

This chain joins TRBV5-1 and TRBJ1-6, with 12 bases that match TRBD1. The ends lost 0 bases at V and 10 bases at J; junction bases unmatched: 5. Looked up from germline, CDR1 is SGHRS and CDR2 is YFSETQ. This CDR3 spans 16 amino acids. CDR3 sequence reads: CASSLDSGTGGSPLHF. In DNA, the CDR3 is TGCGCCAGCAGCTTGGACTCTGGGACAGGGGGCTCACCCCTCCACTTT.

The chain employs TRBV7-9 and TRBJ2-3, with 8 bases matching TRBD1. The CDR3 is 16 residues long. V was pared by 2 bases and J by 1 base, with 5 bases of the junction left unmatched. Germline CDR1 and CDR2: SEHNR and FQNEAQ (reference sequence). The CDR3 bases are TGTGCCAGCAGCTTAAGGGGACAGGTGGGCACAGATACGCAGTATTTT. Encoded protein: CASSLRGQVGTDTQYF.